These T cell receptor beta chains were read from a single sample in a study of OX40 agonist ivuxolimab in advanced cancers. Method: immunoSEQ multiplex PCR; TCRdb's copy keeps in-frame clones and lacks some. Among tens of thousands of clones listed, roughly 92% were seen once. The specimen was CD4+ or CD8+ T cells sorted from blood, collected in a trial of the OX40 agonist ivuxolimab. The receptor source for this set is an adult with an advanced solid tumor such as melanoma, head and neck, liver or kidney cancer. The CDR3 runs from the conserved cysteine through the conserved F or W. Fields, in order: J gene, V gene, clone size, D gene, CDR3 protein, CDR3 DNA. D genes are given only for firm matches. Expanded clones get a size class; other rows say once, few or many, or leave the size out.

j_gene: TRBJ2-5
v_gene: TRBV4-1
abundance: once
d_gene: TRBD2
CDR3aa: CASSQVPSGRETQYF
CDR3nt: TGCGCCAGCAGCCAAGTGCCTAGCGGGAGGGAGACCCAGTACTTC

j_gene: TRBJ1-2
v_gene: TRBV30
abundance: once
d_gene: TRBD1
CDR3aa: CAWRTGGPDGYTF
CDR3nt: TGTGCCTGGCGGACAGGGGGCCCTGATGGCTACACCTTC

j_gene: TRBJ2-2
v_gene: TRBV7-9
abundance: NA
d_gene: TRBD2
CDR3aa: CASSLGGLAGPTGELFF
CDR3nt: TGTGCCAGCAGCTTGGGGGGACTAGCGGGCCCCACCGGGGAGCTGTTTTTT

j_gene: TRBJ2-3
v_gene: TRBV19
abundance: NA
d_gene: TRBD2
CDR3aa: CASSRTSGPTDTQYF
CDR3nt: TGTGCCAGTAGCCGGACTAGCGGACCCACAGATACGCAGTATTTT

j_gene: TRBJ2-5
v_gene: TRBV12-5
abundance: NA
d_gene: TRBD1
CDR3aa: CASGLVTQGGETQYF
CDR3nt: TGTGCTAGTGGTTTGGTTACACAGGGGGGAGAGACCCAGTACTTC

j_gene: TRBJ2-7
v_gene: TRBV7-9
abundance: NA
d_gene: NA
CDR3aa: CASSLEDSNYEQYF
CDR3nt: TGTGCCAGCAGCCTAGAGGACTCGAACTACGAGCAGTACTTC

j_gene: TRBJ2-1
v_gene: TRBV4-1
abundance: NA
d_gene: NA
CDR3aa: CASSQDQVSRDNEQFF
CDR3nt: TGCGCCAGCAGCCAAGATCAGGTTTCCCGGGACAATGAGCAGTTCTTC

j_gene: TRBJ1-2
v_gene: TRBV28
abundance: once
d_gene: TRBD1
CDR3aa: CASRSPWTGGDYGYTF
CDR3nt: TGTGCCAGCAGGTCGCCCTGGACAGGGGGGGACTATGGCTACACCTTC

j_gene: TRBJ2-1
v_gene: TRBV7-4
abundance: NA
d_gene: NA
CDR3aa: CAATSEDYNEQFF
CDR3nt: TGTGCAGCAACCTCCGAGGACTACAATGAGCAGTTCTTC

j_gene: TRBJ2-7
v_gene: TRBV7-9
abundance: NA
d_gene: TRBD1
CDR3aa: CASTLTGREQYF
CDR3nt: TGTGCCAGCACCCTGACAGGGCGCGAGCAGTACTTC

j_gene: TRBJ2-2
v_gene: TRBV11-2
abundance: NA
d_gene: NA
CDR3aa: CASSLVVWDKNTGELFF
CDR3nt: TGTGCCAGCAGCTTAGTGGTATGGGACAAGAACACCGGAGAGCTGTTTTTT

j_gene: TRBJ2-7
v_gene: TRBV6-5
abundance: NA
d_gene: NA
CDR3aa: CASSLFGGRTYEQYF
CDR3nt: TGTGCCAGCAGTTTATTTGGGGGGCGCACCTACGAGCAGTACTTC

j_gene: TRBJ2-7
v_gene: TRBV27
abundance: once
d_gene: TRBD2
CDR3aa: CASSSGTSGAEQYF
CDR3nt: TGTGCCAGCAGTTCCGGGACTAGCGGGGCCGAGCAGTACTTC

j_gene: TRBJ2-7
v_gene: TRBV9
abundance: NA
d_gene: NA
CDR3aa: CASSVGLGERYEQYF
CDR3nt: TGTGCCAGCAGCGTGGGATTGGGGGAGCGGTACGAGCAGTACTTC

j_gene: TRBJ1-2
v_gene: TRBV7-3
abundance: NA
d_gene: NA
CDR3aa: CASSPGAATNYGYTF
CDR3nt: TGTGCCAGCAGCCCAGGGGCAGCTACTAACTATGGCTACACCTTC

j_gene: TRBJ1-5
v_gene: TRBV7-6
abundance: NA
d_gene: NA
CDR3aa: CASSLEGGVNQPQHF
CDR3nt: TGTGCCAGCAGCTTAGAGGGGGGTGTCAATCAGCCCCAGCATTTT

j_gene: TRBJ2-7
v_gene: TRBV27
abundance: once
d_gene: TRBD1
CDR3aa: CASSTLTGPVSEQYF
CDR3nt: TGTGCCAGCAGTACGCTGACAGGGCCCGTATCGGAGCAGTACTTC

j_gene: TRBJ2-3
v_gene: TRBV29-1
abundance: NA
d_gene: NA
CDR3aa: CSVGDTQGGYF
CDR3nt: TGCAGCGTTGGAGATACCCAGGGAGGGTATTTT

j_gene: TRBJ2-7
v_gene: TRBV27
abundance: once
d_gene: NA
CDR3aa: CASSPGTGYEQYF
CDR3nt: TGTGCCAGCAGCCCCGGGACTGGCTACGAGCAGTACTTC

j_gene: TRBJ1-2
v_gene: TRBV29-1
abundance: NA
d_gene: NA
CDR3aa: CSVETASNYGYTF
CDR3nt: TGCAGCGTGGAGACAGCCTCTAACTATGGCTACACCTTC

j_gene: TRBJ2-2
v_gene: TRBV25-1
abundance: NA
d_gene: TRBD2
CDR3aa: CASSVAGEETGELFF
CDR3nt: TGTGCCAGCAGTGTGGCGGGAGAGGAGACCGGGGAGCTGTTTTTT

j_gene: TRBJ2-2
v_gene: TRBV4-1
abundance: NA
d_gene: NA
CDR3aa: CASSQVLSGTGELFF
CDR3nt: TGCGCCAGCAGCCAGGTTCTTTCAGGCACCGGGGAGCTGTTTTTT

j_gene: TRBJ2-5
v_gene: TRBV5-6
abundance: NA
d_gene: NA
CDR3aa: CASSLVRIGETQYF
CDR3nt: TGTGCCAGCAGCTTGGTACGAATAGGAGAGACCCAGTACTTC

j_gene: TRBJ2-3
v_gene: TRBV9
abundance: NA
d_gene: TRBD2
CDR3aa: CASSDSGRATDTQYF
CDR3nt: TGTGCCAGCAGTGATAGCGGGAGGGCCACAGATACGCAGTATTTT

j_gene: TRBJ2-7
v_gene: TRBV5-1
abundance: NA
d_gene: TRBD2
CDR3aa: CASSSTGTSPYEQYF
CDR3nt: TGCGCCAGCAGCTCCACCGGGACTAGTCCCTACGAGCAGTACTTC

j_gene: TRBJ2-2
v_gene: TRBV6-5
abundance: NA
d_gene: TRBD1
CDR3aa: CASSYQGAGGELFF
CDR3nt: TGTGCCAGCAGTTACCAGGGGGCTGGCGGGGAGCTGTTTTTT

j_gene: TRBJ2-3
v_gene: TRBV14
abundance: NA
d_gene: NA
CDR3aa: CASSRGTTDTQYF
CDR3nt: TGTGCCAGCAGCCGCGGGACCACAGATACGCAGTATTTT

j_gene: TRBJ1-1
v_gene: TRBV5-6
abundance: NA
d_gene: TRBD1
CDR3aa: CASSLYRGLTEAFF
CDR3nt: TGTGCCAGCAGCTTATACAGGGGTTTGACTGAAGCTTTCTTT

j_gene: TRBJ1-5
v_gene: TRBV19
abundance: NA
d_gene: NA
CDR3aa: CASSIGPQPQHF
CDR3nt: TGTGCCAGTAGTATTGGGCCCCAGCCCCAGCATTTT